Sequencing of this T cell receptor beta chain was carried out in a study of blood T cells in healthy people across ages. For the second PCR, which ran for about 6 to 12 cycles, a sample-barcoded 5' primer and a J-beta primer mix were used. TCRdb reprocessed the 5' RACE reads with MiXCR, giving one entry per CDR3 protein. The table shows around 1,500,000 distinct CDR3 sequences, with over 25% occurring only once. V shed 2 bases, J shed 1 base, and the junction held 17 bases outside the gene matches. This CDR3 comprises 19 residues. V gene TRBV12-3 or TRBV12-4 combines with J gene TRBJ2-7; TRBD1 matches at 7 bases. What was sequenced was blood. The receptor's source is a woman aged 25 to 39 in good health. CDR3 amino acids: CASSLNLKGQPRPSYEQYF. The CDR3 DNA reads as TGTGCCAGCAGTTTAAACTTGAAGGGACAGCCAAGACCATCCTACGAGCAGTACTTC.